Listed below are T cell receptor beta chains from one sample, sequenced in a study of blood T cell repertoires in COVID-19. The method was immunoSEQ multiplex PCR; TCRdb's version includes in-frame clones alone and lacks a portion of them. The table records approximately 200,000 clones, about 84% of them present only once. The sequenced sample consisted of PBMCs or T cells enriched from blood (not recorded which). The origin of the receptors is a woman aged 30 to 39 who had recovered from COVID-19. Both conserved end residues are part of each CDR3. Each record gives: clone size, J gene, V gene, D gene, CDR3 DNA, CDR3 protein. A D gene is named only where the DNA matches it firmly. For some rows the clone size is stated as once, few or many, or as a class when expanded; others skip it.

NA,TRBJ2-7,TRBV7-2,TRBD2,TGTGCCAGCAGCTTCAGACTAGCGGGGCCGTACGAGCAGTACTTC,CASSFRLAGPYEQYF
few,TRBJ1-1,TRBV13,NA,TGTGCCAGCAGCTTTGGCGGGTGGGACACTGAAGCTTTCTTT,CASSFGGWDTEAFF
NA,TRBJ1-2,TRBV27,TRBD1,TGTGCCAGCCCCAGCGTACAGGGGGTTAACTATGGCTACACCTTC,CASPSVQGVNYGYTF
NA,TRBJ2-1,TRBV5-8,TRBD2,TGTGCCAGCGAGTGGGGGGGGGTGAATGAGCAGTTCTTC,CASEWGGVNEQFF
NA,TRBJ1-1,TRBV3-1/TRBV3-2,NA,TGTGCCAGCAGCCAGCCTACGATCGGGGTGTCAGGTACGGCTTTCTTT,CASSQPTIGVSGTAFF
NA,TRBJ1-1,TRBV2,NA,TGTGCCAGCAGAGAAACGGGACTCAGGTTGGATACTGAAGCTTTCTTT,CASRETGLRLDTEAFF
NA,TRBJ2-2,TRBV5-1,NA,TGCGCCAGCAGCTCTAGGTCGAACACCGGGGAGCTGTTTTTT,CASSSRSNTGELFF
NA,TRBJ2-7,TRBV27,TRBD2,TGTGCCAGCAGTCTAGCGGGAGGCTACGAGCAGTACTTC,CASSLAGGYEQYF
NA,TRBJ2-5,TRBV29-1,NA,TGCAGCGTTGAAAAGGGGGAAGAGACCCAGTACTTC,CSVEKGEETQYF
NA,TRBJ1-1,TRBV6-5,NA,TGTGCCAGCAGTTGGACAGCTAGCATGAACACTGAAGCTTTCTTT,CASSWTASMNTEAFF
NA,TRBJ1-5,TRBV7-9,NA,TGTGCCAGCAGCGAATCGGGGAATCAGCCCCAGCATTTT,CASSESGNQPQHF
NA,TRBJ2-1,TRBV28,TRBD2,TGTGCCAGCAGTGAGACTAGCGACGTCCCGGTATATAATGAGCAGTTCTTC,CASSETSDVPVYNEQFF
NA,TRBJ1-2,TRBV5-4,NA,TGTGCCAGCAGCTTGGACAGAGCTAACTATGGCTACACCTTC,CASSLDRANYGYTF
NA,TRBJ1-5,TRBV28,NA,TGTGCCAGCAGTCCCGGAGGGCATCAGCCCCAGCATTTT,CASSPGGHQPQHF
NA,TRBJ1-4,TRBV10-1,TRBD1,TGCGCCAGCAGTGATGGGACAGGGGGTGAAAAACTGTTTTTT,CASSDGTGGEKLFF
NA,TRBJ1-6,TRBV13,NA,TGTGCCAGCAGCCCCGGGCGGGACTATAATTCACCCCTCCACTTT,CASSPGRDYNSPLHF
once,TRBJ2-7,TRBV5-6,TRBD2,TGTGCCAGCAGCTTATCTAGCGGGGCCTATTACGAGCAGTACTTC,CASSLSSGAYYEQYF
few,TRBJ2-3,TRBV27,NA,TGTGCCAGCAGTTTATCGGCCCCAGATACGCAGTATTTT,CASSLSAPDTQYF
NA,TRBJ1-5,TRBV6-6,TRBD1,TGTGCCAGCAGCCTAACTTACTCGTGGGACAGAGTATCACGGAGCAATCAGCCCCAGCATTTT,CASSLTYSWDRVSRSNQPQHF
NA,TRBJ2-7,TRBV15,NA,TGTGCCACCAGCAGCCCCGGGGTGTACGAGCAGTACTTC,CATSSPGVYEQYF
NA,TRBJ2-5,TRBV7-8,TRBD1,TGTGCCAGCAGCTTGGACAGGGACCAAGAGACCCAGTACTTC,CASSLDRDQETQYF
NA,TRBJ1-6,TRBV27,TRBD1,TGTGCCAGCAGTTTATCAATCCGGACAGGGGCCAATAATTCACCCCTCCACTTT,CASSLSIRTGANNSPLHF
few,TRBJ1-5,TRBV6-1,NA,TGTGCCAGCAGTGAATCGGGGGGGATTCAGCCCCAGCATTTT,CASSESGGIQPQHF
NA,TRBJ1-4,TRBV5-1,NA,TGCGCCAGCAGCTTGAACGGGGGGGAAAGAACTAATGAAAAACTGTTTTTT,CASSLNGGERTNEKLFF
NA,TRBJ1-3,TRBV5-1,TRBD1,TGCGCCAGCAGCTCCGGGACAGGGTCGCCTGGAAACACCATATATTTT,CASSSGTGSPGNTIYF
NA,TRBJ2-1,TRBV7-8,TRBD2,TGTGCCAGCAGCTTTGATTCGGGAGGGGATGAGCAGTTCTTC,CASSFDSGGDEQFF
NA,TRBJ2-1,TRBV5-1,NA,TGCGCCAGCAGCTTGGGGGCCAGGGACAATGAGCAGTTCTTC,CASSLGARDNEQFF
NA,TRBJ1-5,TRBV9,TRBD1,TGTGCCAGCAGCCTCGGACAGGGCGACCAGCCCCAGCATTTT,CASSLGQGDQPQHF
NA,TRBJ2-2,TRBV28,TRBD2,TGTGCCAGCGTTGGGGGGGACACCGGGGAGCTGTTTTTT,CASVGGDTGELFF
NA,TRBJ2-5,TRBV10-3,NA,TGTGCCATCAGTGAGAAGGCTGGGGGGGAGACCCAGTACTTC,CAISEKAGGETQYF
NA,TRBJ2-7,TRBV5-1,NA,TGCGCCAGCAGCATGGACAGAGTCTCCTACGAGCAGTACTTC,CASSMDRVSYEQYF